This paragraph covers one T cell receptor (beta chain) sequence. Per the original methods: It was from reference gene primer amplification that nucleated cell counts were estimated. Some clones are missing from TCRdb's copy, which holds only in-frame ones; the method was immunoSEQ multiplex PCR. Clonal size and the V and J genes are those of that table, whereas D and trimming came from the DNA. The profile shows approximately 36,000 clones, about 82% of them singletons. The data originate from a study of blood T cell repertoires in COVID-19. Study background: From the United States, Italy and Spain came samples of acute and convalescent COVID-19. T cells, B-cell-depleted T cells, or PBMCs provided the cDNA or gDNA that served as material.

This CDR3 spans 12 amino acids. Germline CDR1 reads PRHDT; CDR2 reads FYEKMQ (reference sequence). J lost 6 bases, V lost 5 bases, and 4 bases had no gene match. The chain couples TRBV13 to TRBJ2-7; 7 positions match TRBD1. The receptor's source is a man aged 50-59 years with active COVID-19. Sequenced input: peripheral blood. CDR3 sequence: CASSPGQSEQYF. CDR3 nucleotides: TGTGCCAGCAGCCCGGGACAGTCCGAGCAGTACTTC.